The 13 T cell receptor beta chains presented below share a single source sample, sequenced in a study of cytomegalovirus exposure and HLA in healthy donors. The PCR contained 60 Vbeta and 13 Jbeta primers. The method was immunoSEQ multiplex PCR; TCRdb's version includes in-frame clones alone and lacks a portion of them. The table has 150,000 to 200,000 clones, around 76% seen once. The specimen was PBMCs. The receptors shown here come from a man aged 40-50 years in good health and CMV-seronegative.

The CDR3 loop is CASSVLGSNTGELFF. CDR3 nucleotide sequence: TGTGCCAGCAGTGTTCTCGGTTCGAACACCGGGGAGCTGTTTTTT. This sequence joins TRBV25-1 and TRBJ2-2; no definite D call. The V and J ends lost 4 bases and 0 bases respectively, with 9 bases between them. This CDR3 spans 15 amino acids. Looked up from germline, CDR1 is MGHDK and CDR2 is SYGVNS.

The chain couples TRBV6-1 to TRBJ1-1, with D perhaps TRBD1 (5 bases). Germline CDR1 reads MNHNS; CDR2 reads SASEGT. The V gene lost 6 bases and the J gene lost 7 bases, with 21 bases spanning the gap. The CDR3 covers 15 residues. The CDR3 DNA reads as TGTGCCAGCAGGAATGCCCTTGGGGGGAACCATGAAGCTTTCTTT. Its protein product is CASRNALGGNHEAFF.

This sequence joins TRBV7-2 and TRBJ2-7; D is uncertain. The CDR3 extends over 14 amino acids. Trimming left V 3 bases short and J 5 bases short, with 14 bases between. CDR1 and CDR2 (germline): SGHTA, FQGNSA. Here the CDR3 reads CASSFQPHSHEQYF. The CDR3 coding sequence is TGTGCCAGCAGCTTCCAGCCTCACAGTCACGAGCAGTACTTC.

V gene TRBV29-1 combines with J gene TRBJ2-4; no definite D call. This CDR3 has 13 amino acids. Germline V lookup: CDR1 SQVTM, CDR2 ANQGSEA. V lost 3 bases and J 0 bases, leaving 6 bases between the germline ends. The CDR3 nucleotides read TGCAGCGTTGACTTACTAGCCAAAAACATTCAGTACTTC. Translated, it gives CSVDLLAKNIQYF.

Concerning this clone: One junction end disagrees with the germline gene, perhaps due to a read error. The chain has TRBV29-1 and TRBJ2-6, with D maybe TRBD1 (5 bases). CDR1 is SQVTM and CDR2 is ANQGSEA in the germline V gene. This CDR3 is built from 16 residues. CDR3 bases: TGCAGCGTTGAAGATGGATTCAGCTCTGGGGCCAACGGCCTGACTTTC. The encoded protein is CSVEDGFSSGANGLTF.

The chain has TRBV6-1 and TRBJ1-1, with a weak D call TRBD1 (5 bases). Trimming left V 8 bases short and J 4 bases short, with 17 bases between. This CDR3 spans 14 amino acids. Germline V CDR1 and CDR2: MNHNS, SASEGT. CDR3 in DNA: TGTGCCAGCGGCCGGGGGGGTGGAAGCACTGAAGCTTTCTTT. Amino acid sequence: CASGRGGGSTEAFF.

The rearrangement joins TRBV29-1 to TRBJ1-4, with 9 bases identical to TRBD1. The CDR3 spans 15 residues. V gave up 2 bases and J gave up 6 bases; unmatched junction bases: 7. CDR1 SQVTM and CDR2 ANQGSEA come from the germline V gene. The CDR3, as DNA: TGCAGCGTTGAACCACTACAGGGGGCGGATGAAAAACTGTTTTTT. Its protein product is CSVEPLQGADEKLFF.

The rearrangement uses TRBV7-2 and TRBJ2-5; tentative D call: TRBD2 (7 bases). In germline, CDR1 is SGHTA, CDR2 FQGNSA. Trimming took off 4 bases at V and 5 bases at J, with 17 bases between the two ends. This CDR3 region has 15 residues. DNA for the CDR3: TGTGCCAGCAGCTCTTCGAGGGGGGGTTTTGAGACCCAGTACTTC. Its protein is CASSSSRGGFETQYF. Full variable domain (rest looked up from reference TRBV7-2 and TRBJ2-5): GAGVSQSPSNKVTEKGKDVELRCDPISGHTALYWYRQSLGQGLEFLIYFQGNSAPDKSGLPSDRFSAERTGGSVSTLTIQRTQQEDSAVYLCASSSSRGGFETQYFGPGTRLLVL.

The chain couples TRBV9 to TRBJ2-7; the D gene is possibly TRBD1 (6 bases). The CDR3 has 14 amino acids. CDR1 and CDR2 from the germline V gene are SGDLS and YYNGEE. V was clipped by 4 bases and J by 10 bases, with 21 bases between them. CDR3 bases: TGTGCCAGCAGCCCCAAGGCCGGGACACCGGAACAGTACGTC. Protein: CASSPKAGTPEQYV.

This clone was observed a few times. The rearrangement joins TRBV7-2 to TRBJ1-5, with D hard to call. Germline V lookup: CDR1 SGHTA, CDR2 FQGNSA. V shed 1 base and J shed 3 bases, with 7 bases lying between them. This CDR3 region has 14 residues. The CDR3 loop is CASSLDGSNQPQHF. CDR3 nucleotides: TGTGCCAGCAGCTTAGATGGCTCCAATCAGCCCCAGCATTTT.

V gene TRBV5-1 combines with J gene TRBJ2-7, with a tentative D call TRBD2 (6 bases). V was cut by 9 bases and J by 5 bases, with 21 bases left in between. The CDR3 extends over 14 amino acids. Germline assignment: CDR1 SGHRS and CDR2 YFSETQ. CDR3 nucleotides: TGCGCCATTATCCCGGTTCGGGGGTCCCACGAGCAGTACGTC. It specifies CAIIPVRGSHEQYV.

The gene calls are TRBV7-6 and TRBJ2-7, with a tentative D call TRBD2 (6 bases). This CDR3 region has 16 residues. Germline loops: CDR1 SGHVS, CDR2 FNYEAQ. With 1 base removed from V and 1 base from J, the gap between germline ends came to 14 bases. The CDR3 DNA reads TGTGCCAGCAGCTTAGGGTTCGGGACTGGGTCCTACGAGCAGTACTTC. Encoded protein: CASSLGFGTGSYEQYF.

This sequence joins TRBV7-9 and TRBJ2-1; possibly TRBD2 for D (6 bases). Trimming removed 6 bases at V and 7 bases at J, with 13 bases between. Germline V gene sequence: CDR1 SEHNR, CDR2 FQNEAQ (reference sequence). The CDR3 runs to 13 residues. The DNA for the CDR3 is TGTGCCAGCAGTGGAACTAGCTCTAATGAGCAGTTCTTC. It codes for CASSGTSSNEQFF.